Shown below are 32 T cell receptor beta chains from a single sample sequenced in a study of blood T cell repertoires in COVID-19 (dated by TCRdb to 2020 to 2021). The library was obtained by the immunoSEQ multiplex PCR assay. In TCRdb, the immuneACCESS table is reduced to in-frame sequences with V and J assigned. These tables do not hold every clone; where another copy was compared, an unresolved V gene accounts for under half, and the others remain unexplained. Here the sample has approximately 150,000 clones; 85% to 90% occur a single time. The ten top clones hold 35% to 40% of the sample. Sequenced input: peripheral blood. The origin of the receptors is a man aged 50-59 years who had recovered from COVID-19.

About this clone itself: At one of its ends the junction is not consistent with the germline gene, which may arise from a read error. Other DNA sequences in this specimen translate into the identical CDR3. The CDR3 DNA reads as TGTGCCAGCAGCGTAGCCGTGATGGGGGGTTCACCTCTCCACTTT. Protein sequence: CASSVAVMGGSPLHF. The chain joins TRBV9 to TRBJ1-6; D might be TRBD1 (5 bases). The CDR3 totals 15 residues. Germline values: CDR1 SGDLS, CDR2 YYNGEE.

This chain links TRBV6-5 with TRBJ1-3, with a possible D match to TRBD1 (5 bases). The CDR3 is 15 residues long. The germline V gene encodes CDR1 MNHEY and CDR2 SVGAGI. Trimming took off 6 bases at V and 0 bases at J, with 12 bases between the two ends. The CDR3 is CASSPYRNSGNTIYF. The CDR3 nucleotides read TGTGCCAGCAGCCCATACAGGAACTCTGGAAACACCATATATTTT.

The chain couples TRBV4-1 to TRBJ2-3; D perhaps matches TRBD1 (6 bases). Trimming pared 4 bases from V and 2 bases from J, leaving 16 bases between. The germline CDR1 and CDR2 sequences are MGHRA and YSYEKL. This CDR3 has 16 residues. As DNA, the CDR3 is TGCGCCAGCAGCCCCCAGGGGCGGTCCTTCACAGATACGCAGTATTTT. Its translation: CASSPQGRSFTDTQYF.

This chain joins TRBV19 and TRBJ1-5; the D gene is possibly TRBD1 (5 bases). V dropped 4 bases and J dropped 0 bases, with 13 bases sitting between them. The CDR3 totals 16 residues. The germline V gene has CDR1 LNHDA and CDR2 SQIVND (reference sequence). The CDR3 is CASSNGGKSSNQPQHF. For the CDR3, the DNA is TGTGCCAGTAGTAACGGGGGGAAGAGTAGCAATCAGCCCCAGCATTTT.

The rearrangement joins TRBV5-6 to TRBJ1-1; tentatively, D is TRBD1 (5 bases). The CDR3 extends over 14 amino acids. V shed 3 bases and J shed 4 bases, with 13 bases lying between them. Germline V lookup: CDR1 SGHDT, CDR2 YYEEEE. In DNA form, the CDR3 reads TGTGCCAGCAGCTCAGTTACCGGGGGCACTGAAGCTTTCTTT. Residues: CASSSVTGGTEAFF.

This chain uses TRBV15 with TRBJ1-5; 9 positions match TRBD1. Per the germline V gene, CDR1 is LNHNV and CDR2 is YYDKDF (reference sequence). The V segment lost 0 bases and the J segment 0 bases; nucleotides outside the gene matches: 9. The CDR3 sequence is 19 residues long. The DNA for the CDR3 is TGTGCCACCAGCAGAGATGTGGGACAGGGATCAACTAGCAATCAGCCCCAGCATTTT. This gives the protein CATSRDVGQGSTSNQPQHF.

This clone was detected a few times. This sequence joins TRBV19 and TRBJ2-1, with 8 nucleotides matching TRBD1. CDR1 is LNHDA, CDR2 SQIVND, per germline (reference sequence). V lost 1 base, J lost 8 bases, and 13 bases stayed unmatched. CDR3 size: 17 residues. Here the CDR3 DNA reads TGTGCCAGTAGTATAGTAGGGTTTAGGCAGGGGGCCGATGAGCAGTTCTTC. It is translated as CASSIVGFRQGADEQFF. The full variable domain, completed using reference TRBV19 and TRBJ2-1, is DGGITQSPKYLFRKEGQNVTLSCEQNLNHDAMYWYRQDPGQGLRLIYYSQIVNDFQKGDIAEGYSVSREKKESFPLTVTSAQKNPTAFYLCASSIVGFRQGADEQFFGPGTRLTVL.

The chain combines TRBV30 with TRBJ2-3, with 8 bases lining up with TRBD2. The CDR3 spans 14 residues. The junction had 0 bases not matched to a gene; V was cut back by 0 bases and J by 1 base. Germline CDR1 and CDR2: GTSNPN and SVGIG (reference sequence). The DNA for the CDR3 is TGTGCCTGGAGTGTCGGGGGGGGCACAGATACGCAGTATTTT. It is translated as CAWSVGGGTDTQYF.

The chain combines TRBV25-1 with TRBJ1-1; TRBD1 might be the D (5 bases). Germline CDR1 and CDR2: MGHDK and SYGVNS. Deletions cut 2 bases from V and 7 bases from J, with 14 bases between. CDR3 length: 14 residues. In nucleotides, the CDR3 is TGTGCCAGCAGTGAAATGCGGGGACGCGGTGAAGCTTTCTTT. Encoded protein: CASSEMRGRGEAFF.

This rearrangement joins TRBV29-1 to TRBJ2-2; 9 bases match TRBD1. The CDR3 is made up of 12 amino acids. Germline loops: CDR1 SQVTM, CDR2 ANQGSEA. V dropped 7 bases and J dropped 6; count of bases not matched to a gene: 3. CDR3 sequence (DNA): TGCAGCGCACGGACAGGGGCCGGGGAGCTGTTTTTT. It specifies CSARTGAGELFF.

This sequence joins TRBV20-1 and TRBJ1-5; D uncertain. Germline-derived CDR1 and CDR2 are DFQATT and SNEGSKA (reference sequence). V lost 3 bases to trimming and J lost 0 bases, with 9 bases between them. The CDR3 contains 14 residues. This CDR3 is CSASFQYSNQPQHF. The CDR3 DNA reads as TGCAGTGCTAGTTTCCAGTATAGCAATCAGCCCCAGCATTTT.

The V and J genes are TRBV4-3 and TRBJ2-7; no clear D gene. Per the germline V gene, CDR1 is LGHNA and CDR2 is YSLEER. The CDR3 is 15 residues long. V was pared by 0 bases and J by 0 bases, with 9 bases between. The CDR3 DNA sequence: TGCGCCAGCAGCCAAGAGCAGGTCTCCTCCTACGAGCAGTACTTC. It yields the protein CASSQEQVSSYEQYF.

Within the sample, this clone is medium-sized (0.01 to 0.1%). The chain joins TRBV13 to TRBJ2-2, with no clear D. Looked up from germline, CDR1 is PRHDT and CDR2 is FYEKMQ (reference sequence). Trimming removed 0 bases from V and 4 bases from J, with 6 bases in between. The CDR3 length is 14 residues. The CDR3 DNA sequence: TGTGCCAGCAGCTTAGGCCTAACCACCGGGGAGCTGTTTTTT. Translating gives CASSLGLTTGELFF. Using reference TRBV13 and TRBJ2-2 for the parts outside the CDR3, the full variable domain is AAGVIQSPRHLIKEKRETATLKCYPIPRHDTVYWYQQGPGQDPQFLISFYEKMQSDKGSIPDRFSAQQFSDYHSELNMSSLELGDSALYFCASSLGLTTGELFFGEGSRLTVL.

The rearrangement joins TRBV7-9 to TRBJ2-5; TRBD1 matches at 10 bases. The V gene's germline CDR1 is SEHNR and CDR2 FQNEAQ (reference sequence). After removal of 5 bases from V and 5 bases from J, the junction contained 20 bases not matched to a gene. The CDR3 is 19 residues long. CDR3 DNA sequence: TGTGCCAGCAGCGCACTTGAGGGGGCCGGGACAGGGGCGTGGGAGACCCAGTACTTC. It yields the protein CASSALEGAGTGAWETQYF.

This chain links TRBV14 with TRBJ2-2; 7 nucleotides align to TRBD1. CDR1 SGHDN and CDR2 FVKESK come from the germline V gene. With V trimmed by 3 bases and J by 5 bases, 6 bases remained unmatched. The CDR3 length is 15 residues. The CDR3 nucleotides read TGTGCCAGCAGCCAGACAGGGCCCCGGACCGGGGAGCTGTTTTTT. Protein sequence: CASSQTGPRTGELFF.

V gene TRBV9 combines with J gene TRBJ2-3, with 10 bases fitting TRBD2. Germline trimming cut 4 bases from V and 5 bases from J; bases unmatched to any gene: 13. This CDR3 comprises 17 residues. From germline, CDR1 is SGDLS and CDR2 YYNGEE. CDR3 nucleotides: TGTGCCAGCAGCAACGGCCCCCCTAGCGGGAGAGTAGATACGCAGTATTTT. Protein product: CASSNGPPSGRVDTQYF.

V is TRBV11-2 and J is TRBJ2-1; unclear D gene. Germline V gene lookup returns CDR1 SGHAT and CDR2 FQNNGV. The CDR3 runs to 13 residues. V lost 3 bases to trimming and J lost 6 bases, with 9 bases between them. CDR3 sequence: CASSFSEINEQFF. The CDR3 region has the DNA TGTGCCAGCAGCTTCTCTGAGATCAATGAGCAGTTCTTC.

The rearrangement links TRBV20-1 to TRBJ2-5; possibly TRBD2 for D (6 bases). V was cut by 3 bases and J by 2 bases, with 10 bases left in between. The CDR3 consists of 13 residues. From germline, CDR1 is DFQATT and CDR2 SNEGSKA (reference sequence). The CDR3 loop reads CSASIAAQETQYF. CDR3 bases: TGCAGTGCTAGTATAGCGGCTCAAGAGACCCAGTACTTC.

The chain couples TRBV5-4 to TRBJ1-2, with TRBD1 as a possible D gene (6 bases). V lost 0 bases, J lost 0 bases, and 12 bases lay in between. The germline V gene encodes CDR1 SGHNT and CDR2 YYREEE (reference sequence). This CDR3 comprises 16 residues. The DNA for the CDR3 is TGTGCCAGCAGCTTGGGGGGGGGCACGCCTAACTATGGCTACACCTTC. Translating it yields CASSLGGGTPNYGYTF.

The rearrangement uses TRBV6-5 and TRBJ2-7; 7 nucleotides line up with TRBD1. The ends lost 6 bases at V and 4 bases at J; junction bases unmatched: 12. Looked up from germline, CDR1 is MNHEY and CDR2 is SVGAGI. This CDR3 is 15 amino acids long. In DNA form, the CDR3 reads TGTGCCAGCAGCCTTGCCGGGACAGTAGATTACGAGCAGTACTTC. Its translation is CASSLAGTVDYEQYF.

By frequency in the sample, this clone is medium-sized (0.01 to 0.1%). CDR3 residues: CAISEVQGPSYNEQFF. As DNA, the CDR3 is TGTGCCATCAGTGAGGTACAGGGCCCATCCTACAATGAGCAGTTCTTC. The chain links TRBV10-3 to TRBJ2-1; D perhaps matches TRBD1 (6 bases). CDR1 ENHRY and CDR2 SYGVKD come from the germline V gene. The CDR3 has 16 amino acids. V was clipped by 2 bases and J by 1 base, with 12 bases between them.

This clone has only one observation. V is TRBV5-5 and J is TRBJ2-7, with D perhaps matching TRBD1 (6 bases). This CDR3 has 17 amino acids. V lost 2 bases and J 0 bases, leaving 18 bases between the germline ends. Germline CDR1 is SGHKS and CDR2 is YYEKEE (reference sequence). CDR3 protein: CASSLGPGTRSSYEQYF. The CDR3 DNA sequence: TGTGCCAGCAGCTTAGGTCCCGGGACACGAAGCTCCTACGAGCAGTACTTC.

This chain links TRBV19 with TRBJ2-4, with D maybe TRBD2 (6 bases). In germline, CDR1 is LNHDA, CDR2 SQIVND (reference sequence). There are 14 residues in the CDR3. Trimming took off 2 bases at V and 8 bases at J, with 13 bases between the two ends. CDR3 region: CASSIWRSGDIQYF. In DNA, the CDR3 is TGTGCCAGTAGTATATGGCGGTCGGGGGACATTCAGTACTTC.

J is TRBJ2-7 and V is TRBV6-1; a possible D gene is TRBD1 (5 bases). There are 12 residues in the CDR3. V lost 2 bases and J 4 bases, leaving 6 bases between the germline ends. Germline lookup yields CDR1 MNHNS and CDR2 SASEGT. The CDR3 DNA sequence: TGTGCCAGCAGTGAAAGGGGATACGAGCAGTACTTC. Translating gives CASSERGYEQYF.

This clone has just one count. The chain has TRBV6-2 or TRBV6-3 and TRBJ1-5; D is perhaps TRBD1 (5 bases). Germline V gene data show CDR1 as MNHEY and CDR2 as SVGEGT. V was cut by 4 bases and J by 0 bases, with 10 bases left in between. This CDR3 region has 15 residues. CDR3 DNA sequence: TGTGCCAGCAGTTCGTGGACACCTAGCAATCAGCCCCAGCATTTT. It yields the protein CASSSWTPSNQPQHF.

The table lists this clone with a few counts. The chain joins TRBV6-2 or TRBV6-3 to TRBJ1-2; D might be TRBD1 (5 bases). With 4 bases removed from V and 0 bases from J, the gap between germline ends came to 6 bases. The germline CDR1 and CDR2 sequences are MNHEY and SVGEGT. This CDR3 contains 13 residues. CDR3 sequence (DNA): TGTGCCAGCAGTTGGGGGGCTAACTATGGCTACACCTTC. As protein: CASSWGANYGYTF.

The sample holds a few counts of this clone. The chain recombines TRBV7-2 with TRBJ2-7, with 7 bases identical to TRBD1. The CDR3 has 13 amino acids. V was clipped by 1 base and J by 6 bases; unmatched bases: 3. CDR1 and CDR2 (germline): SGHTA, FQGNSA. CDR3 in DNA: TGTGCCAGCAGCTTAGACAGGGGCGGCGAGCAGTACTTC. Amino acid sequence: CASSLDRGGEQYF.

V gene TRBV6-2 or TRBV6-3 combines with J gene TRBJ1-2, with D tentatively TRBD1 (6 bases). V dropped 6 bases and J dropped 2 bases, with 19 bases sitting between them. CDR1 and CDR2 (germline): MNHEY, SVGEGT. This CDR3 is built from 16 residues. The CDR3 nucleotides read TGTGCCAGCAGCCCCTTAGGACAGCCGAAAAACTATGGCTACACCTTC. Protein product: CASSPLGQPKNYGYTF.

The gene calls are TRBV19 and TRBJ1-1; D is perhaps TRBD1 (5 bases). The CDR3 has 14 amino acids. Trimming took 1 base from V and 6 from J, leaving 12 bases between them. Germline lookup yields CDR1 LNHDA and CDR2 SQIVND (reference sequence). CDR3 bases: TGTGCCAGTAGTATAGGTGGGAGGGGACCTGAAGCTTTCTTT. Its protein product is CASSIGGRGPEAFF.

Only one count was recorded for this clone. The chain joins TRBV7-2 to TRBJ2-5; 10 nucleotides align to TRBD2. Trimming at V came to 0 bases and at J to 1 base, leaving 2 bases not matched to a gene. CDR1 SGHTA and CDR2 FQGNSA come from the germline V gene. The CDR3 covers 16 residues. CDR3: CASSLASSGGQETQYF. DNA of the CDR3: TGTGCCAGCAGCTTAGCGTCTAGCGGGGGCCAAGAGACCCAGTACTTC.

DNA of the CDR3: TGCGCCAGCAGCCTTGGGGGGGGAACCTACGAGCAGTACTTC. Protein: CASSLGGGTYEQYF. The genes are TRBV4-1 and TRBJ2-7, with 7 bases aligning to TRBD2. The J segment lost 2 bases and the V segment lost 4 bases, leaving 5 bases of the junction unmatched. CDR3 length: 14 amino acids. In germline, CDR1 is MGHRA, CDR2 YSYEKL.

The V and J genes are TRBV19 and TRBJ1-1; D uncertain. Trimming pared 4 bases from V and 5 bases from J, leaving 5 bases between. The germline V gene has CDR1 LNHDA and CDR2 SQIVND (reference sequence). The CDR3 consists of 11 residues. CDR3 nucleotides: TGTGCCAGTAGTACGGGGACTGAAGCTTTCTTT. Translated: CASSTGTEAFF.